The 21 T cell receptor beta chains presented below share a single source sample, sequenced in a study of tumor and adjacent non-tumor tissue in lung cancer. This sample's RNA came from whole unsorted tissue. More than 3 cm separated this lung sample from the edge of the tumor. TCRbeta libraries were built with three rounds of nested PCR, modified from ARM-PCR. TCRdb passed the multiplex PCR reads through MiXCR, listing each CDR3 protein once. The data show about 86,000 distinct CDR3 sequences, 76% seen once. Sequencing input: distant non-tumor lung tissue. These receptors originate from a woman between 45 and 60 years old with non-small cell lung cancer.

This clonotype occurred many times. The J gene is TRBJ2-5, the V gene TRBV20-1; unclear D gene. Germline CDR1 reads DFQATT; CDR2 reads SNEGSKA (reference sequence). V lost 1 base to trimming and J lost 3 bases, with 9 bases between them. This CDR3 has 13 residues. The CDR3 spells CSARVPQEETQYF. DNA for the CDR3: TGCAGTGCTAGAGTCCCCCAAGAAGAGACCCAGTACTTC.

Worth noting for this clonotype: The junction differs from germline at one of its ends, possibly a read error. The chain carries TRBV15 and TRBJ2-5; D call uncertain. The germline gives CDR1 LNHNV, CDR2 YYDKDF (reference sequence). The CDR3 contains 13 residues. DNA of the CDR3: TGTGCCACCAGCAGAGATAACGTTGAGACCCGGTACTTC. This sequence encodes CATSRDNVETRYF.

This clonotype was recorded only once. An end of the junction differs from the germline gene, which may be a read error. The rearrangement joins TRBV20-1 to TRBJ2-1; 9 nucleotides agree with TRBD2. Germline loops: CDR1 DFQATT, CDR2 SNEGSKA (reference sequence). The CDR3 consists of 12 residues. Here the CDR3 reads CRGLARNNEQLF. DNA for the CDR3: TGCAGAGGACTAGCGCGGAACAATGAGCAGCTCTTC.

This clonotype was counted at least ten times. The V gene is TRBV28, the J gene TRBJ1-1; 8 nucleotides line up with TRBD1. J gave up 8 bases and V 7 bases, and 6 bases lay outside the gene matches. The CDR3 contains 12 residues. The germline gives CDR1 MDHEN, CDR2 SYDVKM. The CDR3 region is CASTQGVGEAFF. DNA for the CDR3: TGTGCCAGCACACAGGGGGTAGGGGAAGCTTTCTTT.

On this clonotype itself: One end of the junction does not line up with germline, which may come from a read error. The chain uses TRBV20-1 and TRBJ2-3, with a possible D match to TRBD2 (5 bases). Germline assignment: CDR1 DFQATT and CDR2 SNEGSKA (reference sequence). The CDR3 has 15 amino acids. DNA of the CDR3: TGCAGTGCTAGAGATGGAGCGGTAAGCACAGATACGCGGTATTTT. Encoded protein: CSARDGAVSTDTRYF.

V usage is TRBV24-1 and J usage is TRBJ2-3; TRBD2 agrees at 9 bases. Germline V CDR1 and CDR2: KGHDR, SFDVKD. The CDR3 is 16 amino acids. The V gene end was trimmed by 5 bases and the J gene end by 2 bases; junction bases not matched to a gene: 7. CDR3 in amino acids: CATSAIIAGDTDTQYF. As DNA, the CDR3 is TGTGCCACCAGTGCCATTATAGCGGGAGACACAGATACGCAGTATTTT.

On this clonotype itself: One end of the junction varies from germline; a read error may be responsible. The chain has TRBV6-2 or TRBV6-3 and TRBJ2-1, with D perhaps matching TRBD1 (6 bases). CDR1 is MNHEY and CDR2 is SVGEGT in the germline V gene. The CDR3 is 13 amino acids. The CDR3 bases are TGCACCAGCAGCTACAGGGAAAACAATGAGCACTTCTTC. Amino acids: CTSSYRENNEHFF.

The CDR3 DNA sequence: TGTGCCAGCGGGGGGACCACGTCTGGGGCCAACGGCATGACTTTC. It translates to CASGGTTSGANGMTF. This rearrangement joins TRBV6-1 to TRBJ2-6; maybe TRBD2 (6 bases). The germline gives CDR1 MNHNS, CDR2 SASEGT. This CDR3 has 15 amino acids. Trimming cost V 8 bases and J 17 bases, with 28 bases left between them.

Regarding this clonotype: A read error may produce the germline difference seen at one junction end. The chain employs TRBV12-3 or TRBV12-4 and TRBJ2-7; tentative D call: TRBD2 (5 bases). The CDR3 sequence is 12 residues long. In DNA form, the CDR3 reads TGTGTCAGCAGTCCCAGGACCGGGATCGGCTTCTTC. Amino acid sequence: CVSSPRTGIGFF.

The rearrangement links TRBV29-1 to TRBJ1-1; D is uncertain. Germline V gene data show CDR1 as SQVTM and CDR2 as ANQGSEA. Trimming stripped 1 base from V and 6 bases from J, with 21 bases between. CDR3 length: 16 residues. The CDR3 loop is CSVEGTPTAFGAEAFF. The DNA for the CDR3 is TGCAGCGTTGAAGGGACCCCAACCGCCTTTGGCGCTGAAGCTTTCTTT.

Regarding this clonotype: Relative to the germline gene, one junction end is altered; a read error may explain this. The chain links TRBV30 to TRBJ2-7; perhaps TRBD1 as D (5 bases). CDR3 size: 14 residues. Germline-derived CDR1 and CDR2 are GTSNPN and SVGIG (reference sequence). The CDR3 DNA is TGTGCCTGGAGCCTGTCGGCTCAGGGCTACGAGGAGTACTTC. Residues: CAWSLSAQGYEEYF.

Regarding this clonotype: The CDR3 does not close with the conserved phenylalanine or tryptophan, likely indicating a read error. The DNA is omitted, as the CDR3 cannot be located on it reliably, and the CDR3 follows TCRdb's listing. The genes are TRBV12-3 or TRBV12-4 and TRBJ2-2; the table's TRBD1 call for D was not verified on the DNA. The CDR3 totals 13 residues, both ends included. CDR3 loop: CVSRRQGTGELFS.

Comments on this clonotype: The junction differs from germline at one of its ends, possibly a read error. The chain employs TRBV7-9 and TRBJ1-4; no clear D. The CDR3 sequence is 15 residues long. Per the germline V gene, CDR1 is SEHNR and CDR2 is FQNEAQ (reference sequence). CDR3 nucleotide sequence: TGTGCCAGCAGCTTAAAGAGTGCAACTAATGAAGAACTGTTTTTT. It specifies CASSLKSATNEELFF.

This clonotype was recorded many times. The V gene is TRBV7-9, the J gene TRBJ2-3; 13 nucleotides align to TRBD2. Looked up from germline, CDR1 is SEHNR and CDR2 is FQNEAQ (reference sequence). The trim removed 4 bases at V and 3 bases at J, leaving 4 bases unmatched. This CDR3 is built from 16 residues. The chain's CDR3 is CASSSRTSGRTDTQYF. The CDR3 bases are TGTGCCAGCAGCTCCAGGACTAGCGGGAGAACAGATACGCAGTATTTT. Combining the CDR3 with reference TRBV7-9 and TRBJ2-3 gives the whole variable domain DTGVSQNPRHKITKRGQNVTFRCDPISEHNRLYWYRQTLGQGPEFLTYFQNEAQLEKSRLLSDRFSAERPKGSFSTLEIQRTEQGDSAMYLCASSSRTSGRTDTQYFGPGTRLTVL.

The table lists this clonotype with a few counts. The J gene is TRBJ2-4, the V gene TRBV12-3 or TRBV12-4; no clear D gene. CDR3 size: 15 residues. Trimming shortened V by 9 bases and J by 16 bases, and 31 bases separated the two germline ends. CDR3 sequence reads: CASSIGAIDGAPIYF. The CDR3 DNA is TGTGCCAGTAGTATAGGAGCGATAGACGGTGCGCCAATTTACTTC.

Comments on this clonotype: At one end the junction does not follow the germline gene, possibly because of a read error. The chain is built from TRBV10-2 and TRBJ1-2; no reliable D call. The CDR3 spans 12 residues. Germline values: CDR1 WSHSY, CDR2 SAAADI. The CDR3 spells CASSVTLYGYTF. CDR3 DNA: TGCGCGAGCAGTGTCACTCTCTATGGCTACACCTTC.

Comment on this clonotype: One end of the junction varies from germline; a read error may be responsible. The V and J genes are TRBV11-2 and TRBJ2-3; the match to TRBD2 covers 11 bases. From germline, CDR1 is SGHAT and CDR2 FQNNGV. The CDR3 is 14 amino acids. CDR3 nucleotide sequence: TGTCCCAGCAGCTTATCACTAGCGGGAGATATACAATATTTT. Amino acid sequence: CPSSLSLAGDIQYF.

A remark on this clonotype: Compared with germline, one end of the junction differs, possibly owing to a read error. The chain combines TRBV7-6 with TRBJ1-1, with D perhaps matching TRBD1 (5 bases). The germline CDR1 and CDR2 sequences are SGHVS and FNYEAQ. The CDR3 runs 17 residues. CDR3 nucleotides: TGTGCCGGCAGCTTATTGGCGGGACGACTCCGAGGGACTGATGCTTTCTTT. Protein sequence: CAGSLLAGRLRGTDAFF. Variable domain in full (rest from reference TRBV7-6 and TRBJ1-1): GAGVSQSPRYKVTKRGQDVALRCDPISGHVSLYWYRQALGQGPEFLTYFNYEAQQDKSGLPNDRFSAERPEGSISTLTIQRTEQRDSAMYRCAGSLLAGRLRGTDAFFGQGTRLTVV.

This rearrangement joins TRBV2 to TRBJ2-7, with 9 positions matching TRBD2. Losses at the gene ends were 0 bases for V and 9 bases for J; bases not matched to a gene: 12. CDR3 length: 16 residues. Germline-derived CDR1 and CDR2 are SNHLY and FYNNEI. The CDR3 is CASSEARAGGLSVQYF. The CDR3 DNA reads TGTGCCAGCAGTGAAGCTCGAGCGGGAGGCCTCTCAGTGCAGTACTTC.

Comment on this clonotype: The missing conserved phenylalanine or tryptophan at the end of this CDR3 makes a read error likely. The DNA is omitted, as the CDR3 cannot be located on it reliably, and the CDR3 follows TCRdb's listing. The chain uses TRBV28 and TRBJ1-6; the D call TRBD1 from the table was never checked on the DNA. The CDR3 extends over 15 residues, inclusive of both ends. Per the germline V gene, CDR1 is MDHEN and CDR2 is SYDVKM. The CDR3 region is CASSSSGTGNSPFHS.

Worth noting for this clonotype: Sequence at one end of the junction differs from germline and may be a read error. The V call is TRBV11-2, the J call TRBJ1-3; tentatively, D is TRBD1 (5 bases). Germline V gene data show CDR1 as SGHAT and CDR2 as FQNNGV. The CDR3 runs to 15 residues. The CDR3 loop reads CTSSTGMNSGNAIYF. Written as DNA, the CDR3 is TGTACCAGCAGCACAGGCATGAACTCTGGAAACGCCATATATTTT.